These T cell receptor beta chains were read from a single sample in a study of cytomegalovirus exposure and HLA in healthy donors. Profiling relied on immunoSEQ multiplex PCR, and the TCRdb table lists in-frame clones only, not all of them. The sample consists of some 150,000 clones, about four fifths of them appearing once. Sequencing was done on a sample of PBMCs. These receptors were collected from a man aged 45-60 years in good health and CMV-seropositive. CDR3s include the opening cysteine and the closing phenylalanine or tryptophan. The D gene is left open where the match is weak. Size values are once, few and many counts, or a class for expanded clones, and some rows have none.

D gene,clone size,V gene,J gene,CDR3 length,CDR3 protein,CDR3 DNA
TRBD2,few,TRBV4-2,TRBJ2-3,19,CASSQVATSGRAGTDTQYF,TGTGCCAGCAGCCAAGTAGCCACTAGCGGGAGGGCCGGCACAGATACGCAGTATTTT
-,-,TRBV28,TRBJ1-3,15,CASSPSRGSGNTIYF,TGTGCCAGCAGTCCGAGCAGGGGCTCTGGAAACACCATATATTTT
TRBD1,once,TRBV4-1,TRBJ2-3,17,CASSPYPRQGAADTQYF,TGCGCCAGCAGCCCCTACCCTCGACAGGGGGCGGCAGATACGCAGTATTTT
-,-,TRBV19,TRBJ2-7,13,CAVKGGDSYEQYF,TGTGCCGTAAAGGGCGGGGACTCCTACGAGCAGTACTTC
TRBD2,-,TRBV7-6,TRBJ2-1,14,CASSGTSGSNEQFF,TGTGCCAGCAGCGGGACTAGCGGGAGCAATGAGCAGTTCTTC
TRBD2,-,TRBV5-4,TRBJ2-3,15,CASSLATSGRDTQYF,TGTGCCAGCAGCTTGGCCACTAGCGGGAGAGATACGCAGTATTTT
TRBD1,-,TRBV19,TRBJ1-6,15,CASSQETGDDSPLHF,TGTGCCAGTAGCCAAGAGACAGGGGACGATTCACCCCTCCACTTT
-,-,TRBV5-1,TRBJ1-4,15,CASSLGALPGEKLFF,TGCGCCAGCAGCTTGGGAGCTCTCCCGGGGGAAAAACTGTTTTTT
TRBD2,-,TRBV4-1,TRBJ2-1,15,CASSSRLAEFNEQFF,TGCGCCAGCAGCTCACGACTAGCGGAATTCAATGAGCAGTTCTTC
-,-,TRBV2,TRBJ1-2,14,CASRGEGVRFGYTF,TGTGCCAGCAGAGGTGAAGGGGTGCGGTTTGGCTACACCTTC
TRBD1,-,TRBV20-1,TRBJ1-1,11,CSASIRDRAFF,TGCAGTGCGTCAATCCGGGACAGGGCTTTCTTT
TRBD1,-,TRBV5-1,TRBJ2-7,13,CASSKTGGYEQYF,TGCGCCAGCAGTAAGACAGGGGGCTACGAGCAGTACTTC
-,-,TRBV11-2,TRBJ2-3,12,CASRVGVDTQYF,TGTGCCAGCAGGGTAGGGGTGGATACGCAGTATTTT
-,-,TRBV13,TRBJ2-6,15,CASTEQYSGANVLTF,TGTGCCAGCACCGAACAGTACTCTGGGGCCAACGTCCTGACTTTC
-,-,TRBV30,TRBJ1-1,13,CAWRPGSGTEAFF,TGTGCCTGGCGCCCGGGGTCAGGCACTGAAGCTTTCTTT
-,-,TRBV2,TRBJ2-3,15,CASSAGGMGTDTQYF,TGTGCCAGCAGTGCAGGGGGGATGGGCACAGATACGCAGTATTTT
TRBD2,-,TRBV7-3,TRBJ2-7,14,CASSLRAGEGEQYF,TGTGCCAGCAGCTTAAGGGCGGGGGAGGGCGAGCAGTACTTC
TRBD2,-,TRBV6-4,TRBJ2-3,16,CASSTLAGGPADTQYF,TGTGCCAGCAGTACCCTAGCGGGAGGGCCGGCAGATACGCAGTATTTT
TRBD1,-,TRBV27,TRBJ1-2,14,CASSPTGESYGYTF,TGTGCCAGCAGTCCTACAGGGGAGAGCTATGGCTACACCTTC
-,-,TRBV2,TRBJ2-5,13,CASSDSAGETQYF,TGTGCCAGCAGTGATTCCGCGGGAGAGACCCAGTACTTC
-,-,TRBV5-1,TRBJ2-3,16,CASSLGQIPPTDTQYF,TGCGCCAGCAGCTTGGGACAGATACCTCCCACAGATACGCAGTATTTT
TRBD2,-,TRBV10-3,TRBJ2-1,14,CATGLAGGYNEQFF,TGTGCCACGGGACTAGCGGGAGGGTACAATGAGCAGTTCTTC
-,-,TRBV7-2,TRBJ2-3,14,CASSLRFSTDTQYF,TGTGCCAGCAGCTTGCGGTTCAGCACAGATACGCAGTATTTT
TRBD2,-,TRBV6-6,TRBJ2-7,12,CASRSLGGEQYF,TGTGCCAGCAGAAGCCTCGGGGGGGAGCAGTACTTC
TRBD2,-,TRBV6-1,TRBJ2-7,16,CASSERVAGPSYEQYF,TGTGCCAGCAGTGAACGGGTAGCGGGTCCGTCCTACGAGCAGTACTTC
-,few,TRBV2,TRBJ1-5,17,CASTERQQAYSNQPQHF,TGTGCCAGCACCGAGAGGCAGCAAGCCTATAGCAATCAGCCCCAGCATTTT
-,-,TRBV20-1,TRBJ2-5,10,CSALAGTQYF,TGCAGTGCTCTCGCCGGGACCCAGTACTTC
TRBD2,-,TRBV7-2,TRBJ2-3,15,CASSTLAGVSDTQYF,TGTGCCAGCAGCACCCTAGCGGGAGTGTCGGATACGCAGTATTTT
TRBD2,-,TRBV6-5,TRBJ2-1,15,CASSYWAGGPNEQFF,TGTGCCAGCAGTTACTGGGCGGGAGGGCCCAATGAGCAGTTCTTC
-,-,TRBV18,TRBJ1-2,13,CAGGTGTNYGYTF,TGTGCCGGCGGTACAGGGACTAACTATGGCTACACCTTC
TRBD1,-,TRBV5-8,TRBJ2-7,14,CASSPWDRPYEQYF,TGTGCCAGCAGCCCCTGGGACAGACCTTACGAGCAGTACTTC
TRBD2,-,TRBV6-5,TRBJ2-7,14,CASSFSGREGEQYF,TGTGCCAGCAGTTTTAGCGGGAGGGAGGGCGAGCAGTACTTC
TRBD2,-,TRBV23-1,TRBJ2-3,19,CASSQSREFARESTDTQYF,TGCGCCAGCAGTCAATCGCGAGAGTTTGCGCGGGAGAGCACAGATACGCAGTATTTT
TRBD2,-,TRBV4-1,TRBJ2-3,16,CASSQDEGGYTDTQYF,TGCGCCAGCAGCCAAGACGAGGGAGGGTACACAGATACGCAGTATTTT